This TCR beta chain was sequenced in a study of cytomegalovirus exposure and HLA in healthy donors. Overall study findings and caveats: The authors enumerated 180 or so TCR beta chains as linked to cytomegalovirus.

In regard to this clone: Its target is unknown.

PCR used 60 Vbeta primers and 13 Jbeta primers. Sequencing was performed with immunoSEQ multiplex PCR; in TCRdb, only in-frame clones are kept and a portion is missing. Here the sample spans more than 90,000 clones, over 60% being singletons. This TCR was recovered from a female donor in good health and CMV-seronegative. The sequencing input was PBMCs.

DNA of the CDR3: TGTGCCATCAGTGAAGTGAACAGGCCCCCGTTCTTC. Protein: CAISEVNRPPFF. The chain recombines TRBV10-3 with TRBJ2-1, with a possible D match to TRBD1 (5 bases). V shed 3 bases and J shed 15 bases, with 15 bases lying between them. CDR3 length: 12 residues. Germline CDR1 ENHRY, CDR2 SYGVKD.